The 21 T cell receptor beta chains below come from one sample, sequenced in a study of cytomegalovirus exposure and HLA in healthy donors. Use of 60 Vbeta and 13 Jbeta primers characterized the PCR. TCRdb keeps only in-frame clones here, not all; method: immunoSEQ multiplex PCR. The repertoire holds 170,000 or so clones, 75% to 85% seen once, with approximately 6.7% in the top ten. The sample consisted of PBMCs. The receptor source for this set is a man aged 25 to 40 in good health and CMV-seropositive.

The chain is built from TRBV9 and TRBJ1-5; TRBD1 matches 9 bases. Germline CDR1 SGDLS, CDR2 YYNGEE. This CDR3 is built from 17 residues. V shed 2 bases and J 3 bases; nucleotides not matched to a gene: 9. DNA of the CDR3: TGTGCCAGCAGCGTCCCGCCTTGGGACAGGGACAATCAGCCCCAGCATTTT. This encodes CASSVPPWDRDNQPQHF.

The rearrangement joins TRBV14 to TRBJ2-1; tentatively, D is TRBD2 (6 bases). This CDR3 contains 21 residues. The germline V gene encodes CDR1 SGHDN and CDR2 FVKESK. Trimming cost V 0 bases and J 4 bases, with 28 bases left between them. CDR3 bases: TGTGCCAGCAGCCAAGACCTTGGCTTAGGCTACTCCCCAGGGACTTACAATGAGCAGTTCTTC. It translates to CASSQDLGLGYSPGTYNEQFF.

CDR3 sequence: CASSVGGARASGRWEDEQFF. As DNA, the CDR3 is TGTGCCAGCAGCGTAGGGGGGGCGCGGGCTAGCGGGAGATGGGAGGATGAGCAGTTCTTC. The rearrangement links TRBV9 to TRBJ2-1, with TRBD2 matching 10 bases. Looked up from germline, CDR1 is SGDLS and CDR2 is YYNGEE. The CDR3 consists of 20 residues. Trimming at V came to 0 bases and at J to 8 bases, leaving 20 bases not matched to a gene.

V gene TRBV6-1 combines with J gene TRBJ1-2; maybe TRBD1 (6 bases). Trimming removed 3 bases from V and 5 bases from J, with 16 bases in between. The length of the CDR3 is 15 residues. CDR1 MNHNS and CDR2 SASEGT come from the germline V gene. CDR3 sequence reads: CASSERYREGYGYTF. CDR3 DNA: TGTGCCAGCAGTGAGAGGTACAGGGAGGGGTATGGCTACACCTTC.

This rearrangement joins TRBV15 to TRBJ2-2; maybe TRBD1 (5 bases). Germline assignment: CDR1 LNHNV and CDR2 YYDKDF (reference sequence). CDR3 size: 17 residues. Between the trimmed V and J ends, which lost 5 bases and 0 bases, there was a span of 16 bases. The CDR3 DNA follows: TGTGCCACCAGCCCTACCGGACGACAGACGAACACCGGGGAGCTGTTTTTT. Its translation is CATSPTGRQTNTGELFF. The full variable domain, in which reference TRBV15 and TRBJ2-2 provide the parts outside the CDR3, is DAMVIQNPRYQVTQFGKPVTLSCSQTLNHNVMYWYQQKSSQAPKLLFHYYDKDFNNEADTPDNFQSRRPNTSFCFLDIRSPGLGDTAMYLCATSPTGRQTNTGELFFGEGSRLTVL.

The gene calls are TRBV6-1 and TRBJ1-2; the D is unclear. Germline V gene lookup returns CDR1 MNHNS and CDR2 SASEGT. There are 16 residues in the CDR3. Trimming stripped 2 bases from V and 4 bases from J, with 17 bases between. The CDR3, as DNA: TGTGCCAGCAGTGAAAACGATCGACTGGCCCTCTATGGCTACACCTTC. Translated: CASSENDRLALYGYTF.

The genes are TRBV11-2 and TRBJ1-1; D is ambiguous. The ends were cut back, 1 base at V and 11 bases at J, with 14 bases in the middle. Germline V gene sequence: CDR1 SGHAT, CDR2 FQNNGV. The CDR3 totals 13 residues. CDR3 loop: CASSLVLAGRAFF. The CDR3 DNA reads TGTGCCAGCAGCTTAGTCTTGGCAGGAAGGGCTTTCTTT.

Only one count was recorded for this clone. In nucleotides, the CDR3 is TGTGCCAGCAGCTTCGGGGTCCAAATCTCCTACAATGAGCAGTTCTTC. Its protein is CASSFGVQISYNEQFF. V is TRBV11-2 and J is TRBJ2-1; D may be TRBD2 (5 bases). CDR3 length equals 16 residues. The V end was cut by 3 bases, the J end by 0 bases, with 12 bases between. CDR1 SGHAT and CDR2 FQNNGV come from the germline V gene.

This rearrangement joins TRBV7-2 to TRBJ2-7; 10 nucleotides align to TRBD2. Looked up from germline, CDR1 is SGHTA and CDR2 is FQGNSA. The CDR3 totals 16 residues. V dropped 5 bases and J dropped 0; count of bases not matched to a gene: 7. DNA of the CDR3: TGTGCCAGCAGCGAGCAACTAGCGGGAAGCTCCTACGAGCAGTACTTC. Translating gives CASSEQLAGSSYEQYF.

This clone appeared a few times. The chain uses TRBV6-1 and TRBJ1-5, with 7 nucleotides matching TRBD1. With V trimmed by 1 base and J by 3 bases, 3 bases remained unmatched. From germline, CDR1 is MNHNS and CDR2 SASEGT. This CDR3 spans 15 amino acids. The CDR3 coding sequence is TGTGCCAGCAGTGAAGAGACAGGGATCAATCAGCCCCAGCATTTT. Protein product: CASSEETGINQPQHF.

J is TRBJ1-2 and V is TRBV5-6, with D perhaps TRBD1 (6 bases). Trimming cost V 2 bases and J 3 bases, with 11 bases left between them. The CDR3 length is 14 residues. The germline V gene encodes CDR1 SGHDT and CDR2 YYEEEE. CDR3 coding DNA: TGTGCCAGCAGCTTACAGGGTCGGGACTATGGCTACACCTTC. It codes for CASSLQGRDYGYTF.

The V call is TRBV10-3, the J call TRBJ2-5, with 12 bases aligning to TRBD2. Germline CDR1 reads ENHRY; CDR2 reads SYGVKD. V shed 6 bases, J shed 3 bases, and the junction held 11 bases outside the gene matches. The CDR3 is 17 residues long. The chain's CDR3 is CAIRVEKTSGGEETQYF. In DNA form, the CDR3 reads TGTGCCATCAGAGTTGAAAAGACTAGCGGGGGAGAAGAGACCCAGTACTTC.

CDR3: CASSSSYREPNTEAFF. The CDR3 nucleotides read TGTGCCAGCAGCTCAAGCTACCGGGAGCCGAACACTGAAGCTTTCTTT. This chain joins TRBV13 and TRBJ1-1; D gene ambiguous. CDR3 length: 16 amino acids. Germline V gene data show CDR1 as PRHDT and CDR2 as FYEKMQ (reference sequence). Trimming pared 4 bases from V and 1 base from J, leaving 16 bases between.

This clone was found once. J is TRBJ2-3 and V is TRBV15; 11 bases match TRBD2. Germline lookup yields CDR1 LNHNV and CDR2 YYDKDF (reference sequence). V trimming: 1 base; J trimming: 0 bases; junction bases outside the gene matches: 6. The CDR3 spans 18 residues. CDR3 in DNA: TGTGCCACCAGCAGAGGTAGTAGCGGGAGGGCTAGCACAGATACGCAGTATTTT. Amino acid sequence: CATSRGSSGRASTDTQYF.

The rearrangement uses TRBV2 and TRBJ2-7, with D possibly TRBD2 on 6 matching bases. The CDR3 has 15 amino acids. The V and J ends lost 3 bases and 3 bases respectively, with 15 bases between them. Germline V gene sequence: CDR1 SNHLY, CDR2 FYNNEI. The CDR3 loop is CASSDFGDSFYEQYF. CDR3 DNA: TGTGCCAGCAGTGACTTTGGGGACTCCTTCTACGAGCAGTACTTC.

The V and J genes are TRBV19 and TRBJ2-2; 7 bases line up with TRBD2. V shed 9 bases and J 5 bases; nucleotides not matched to a gene: 3. The CDR3 loop spans 12 amino acids. Germline assignment: CDR1 LNHDA and CDR2 SQIVND (reference sequence). The CDR3 protein is CASRLATGELFF. The CDR3 DNA follows: TGTGCCAGCCGACTAGCAACCGGGGAGCTGTTTTTT.

The chain has TRBV10-3 and TRBJ2-6; D unclear. V shed 6 bases and J shed 0 bases, with 9 bases lying between them. This CDR3 is built from 15 residues. CDR1 and CDR2 from the germline V gene are ENHRY and SYGVKD. Here the CDR3 reads CAIRRGSSGANVLTF. CDR3 DNA: TGTGCCATCAGGCGAGGTAGCTCTGGGGCCAACGTCCTGACTTTC.

J is TRBJ2-1 and V is TRBV19, with D possibly TRBD2 on 5 matching bases. CDR3 length: 16 residues. The germline V gene has CDR1 LNHDA and CDR2 SQIVND (reference sequence). The V gene lost 4 bases and the J gene lost 4 bases, with 17 bases spanning the gap. This chain's CDR3 is CASSTRGAATYNEQFF. The DNA for the CDR3 is TGTGCCAGTAGTACTCGGGGAGCGGCCACTTACAATGAGCAGTTCTTC.

This clone was counted once. J is TRBJ1-4 and V is TRBV7-9, with a possible D match to TRBD1 (5 bases). Trimming pared 5 bases from V and 8 bases from J, leaving 15 bases between. Germline CDR1 reads SEHNR; CDR2 reads FQNEAQ (reference sequence). The CDR3 loop spans 14 amino acids. CDR3 DNA: TGTGCCAGCAGCCCCGGGACTTTGAACGAAAAACTGTTTTTT. Protein: CASSPGTLNEKLFF.

The chain uses TRBV6-6 and TRBJ1-5; weak D call: TRBD1 (6 bases). This CDR3 is built from 13 residues. The V and J ends lost 10 bases and 4 bases respectively, with 14 bases between them. Germline-derived CDR1 and CDR2 are MNHNY and SVGAGI (reference sequence). The CDR3 loop is CAISGALNQPQHF. In DNA, the CDR3 is TGTGCCATCTCAGGGGCCCTAAATCAGCCCCAGCATTTT.

In this sample, this clone turned up a few times. The chain recombines TRBV5-6 with TRBJ2-1; 11 nucleotides line up with TRBD2. CDR1 and CDR2 from the germline V gene are SGHDT and YYEEEE. Trimming took 2 bases from V and 6 from J; bases not matched to a gene: 1. CDR3 length: 14 residues. CDR3 sequence: CASSFSGRANEQFF. The CDR3 nucleotides read TGTGCCAGCAGCTTTAGCGGGAGGGCCAATGAGCAGTTCTTC.